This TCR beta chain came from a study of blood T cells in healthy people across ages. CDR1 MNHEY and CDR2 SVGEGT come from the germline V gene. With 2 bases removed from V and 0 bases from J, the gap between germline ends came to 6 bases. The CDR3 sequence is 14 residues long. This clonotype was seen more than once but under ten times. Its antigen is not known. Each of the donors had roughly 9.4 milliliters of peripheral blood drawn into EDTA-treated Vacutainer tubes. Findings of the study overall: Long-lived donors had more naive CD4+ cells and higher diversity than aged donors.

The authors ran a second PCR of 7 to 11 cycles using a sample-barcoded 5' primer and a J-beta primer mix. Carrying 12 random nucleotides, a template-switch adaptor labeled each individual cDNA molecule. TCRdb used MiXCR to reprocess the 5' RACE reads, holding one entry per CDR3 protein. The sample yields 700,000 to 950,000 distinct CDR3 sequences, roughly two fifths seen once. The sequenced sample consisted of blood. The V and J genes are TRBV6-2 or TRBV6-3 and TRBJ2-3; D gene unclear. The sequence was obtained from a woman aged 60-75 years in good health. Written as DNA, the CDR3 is TGTGCCAGCAGTTACGTAATTAGCACAGATACGCAGTATTTT. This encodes CASSYVISTDTQYF.